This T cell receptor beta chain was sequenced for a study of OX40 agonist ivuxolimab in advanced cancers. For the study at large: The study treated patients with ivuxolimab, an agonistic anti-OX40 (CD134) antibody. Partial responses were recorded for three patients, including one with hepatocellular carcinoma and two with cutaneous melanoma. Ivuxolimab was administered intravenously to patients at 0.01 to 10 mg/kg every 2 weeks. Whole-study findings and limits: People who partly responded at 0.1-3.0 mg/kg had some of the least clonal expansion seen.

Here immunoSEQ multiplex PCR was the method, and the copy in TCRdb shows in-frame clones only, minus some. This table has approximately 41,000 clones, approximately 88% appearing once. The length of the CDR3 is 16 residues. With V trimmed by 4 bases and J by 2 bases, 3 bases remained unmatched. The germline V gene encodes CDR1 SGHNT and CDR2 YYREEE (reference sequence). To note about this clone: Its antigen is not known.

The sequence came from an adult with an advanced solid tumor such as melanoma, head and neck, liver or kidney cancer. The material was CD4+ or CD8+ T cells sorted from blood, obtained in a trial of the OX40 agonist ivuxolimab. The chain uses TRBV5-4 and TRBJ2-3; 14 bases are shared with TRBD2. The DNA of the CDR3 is TGTGCCAGCAGCGGGACTAGCGGGGGTCCCACAGATACGCAGTATTTT. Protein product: CASSGTSGGPTDTQYF.